This TCR beta chain was sequenced during a study of blood T cell repertoires in COVID-19. Study in general: Specimens from acute and convalescent COVID-19 originated in the United States, Italy and Spain. T cells, B-cell-depleted T cells, or PBMCs provided the cDNA or gDNA that served as material.

The method was immunoSEQ multiplex PCR; TCRdb's version includes in-frame clones alone and lacks a portion of them. The data show more than 95,000 clones, with roughly three quarters seen just once and 37% held by the top ten. The germline V and J ends were trimmed by 3 bases and 1 base, with 12 bases remaining between them. This CDR3 region has 15 residues. CDR1 and CDR2 (germline): MNHEY, SVGAGI. What was sequenced was peripheral blood. The source is a man in his forties or fifties with active or convalescent COVID-19. V and J are TRBV6-5 and TRBJ1-1; a possible D gene is TRBD1 (5 bases). CDR3 nucleotides: TGTGCCAGCAGTTATTACTCCACAGGGAACACTGAAGCTTTCTTT. This translates into CASSYYSTGNTEAFF.